The T cell receptor beta chain described here comes from a study of cytomegalovirus exposure and HLA in healthy donors. Overall study results and limits: Presence/absence analysis assumed near-uniform sequencing depth across donors. The authors later linked a missense DCLRE1C variant to TCR beta V- and J-gene trimming.

This CDR3 is 15 amino acids long. Germline CDR1 LGHNA, CDR2 YNFKEQ. Between the trimmed V and J ends, which lost 4 bases and 0 bases, there was a span of 9 bases. The PCR had 60 Vbeta and 13 Jbeta primers. Measured with immunoSEQ multiplex PCR; TCRdb has only the in-frame clones, and not every one. The data show more than 95,000 clones, less than 80% seen once. This clone came up once. Its antigen remains unidentified. The sequencing sample was made of PBMCs. The origin of this receptor is a man aged 40-49 years in good health and CMV-seropositive. V and J are TRBV4-2 and TRBJ2-2, with D perhaps TRBD2 (6 bases). CDR3 region: CASSPGTSNTGELFF. CDR3 DNA: TGTGCCAGCAGCCCCGGGACTTCGAACACCGGGGAGCTGTTTTTT.